The 24 T cell receptor beta chains listed next were all sequenced from one sample in a study of cytotoxic CD8 clonotypes in ibrutinib-treated CLL. Data came from immunoSEQ multiplex PCR; TCRdb stores just in-frame clones and leaves some out. Of about 140,000 clones listed, 70% to 90% are singletons. Sample: PBMCs, taken after 36 months of ibrutinib treatment. These receptors were collected from a human donor with chronic lymphocytic leukemia.

This clone was observed once. This chain uses TRBV2 with TRBJ2-7; 7 nucleotides line up with TRBD1. V lost 6 bases and J lost 4; bases outside the gene matches: 6. Germline-derived CDR1 and CDR2 are SNHLY and FYNNEI. The CDR3 extends over 13 amino acids. CDR3 DNA sequence: TGTGCCAGCAGGCCAGGGGGAAGTTACGAGCAGTACTTC. Translation gives CASRPGGSYEQYF.

This chain connects TRBV6-5 to TRBJ1-1; a possible D gene is TRBD1 (5 bases). Germline values: CDR1 MNHEY, CDR2 SVGAGI. There are 14 residues in the CDR3. The ends were cut back, 7 bases at V and 5 bases at J, with 17 bases in the middle. This CDR3 is CASIEQETGTEAFF. As DNA, the CDR3 is TGTGCCAGCATTGAACAGGAAACGGGGACTGAAGCTTTCTTT.

This rearrangement joins TRBV15 to TRBJ1-2; D may be TRBD1 (5 bases). Germline CDR1 LNHNV, CDR2 YYDKDF (reference sequence). CDR3 length: 13 residues. CDR3 in DNA: TGTGCTATCCAAGGGGACCCAACGGGTGGCTACACCTTC. This gives the protein CAIQGDPTGGYTF.

The J gene is TRBJ2-1, the V gene TRBV6-1; TRBD1 matches at 9 bases. CDR3 size: 15 residues. Trimming cost V 6 bases and J 0 bases; bases outside gene matches: 3. Germline V gives CDR1 MNHNS, CDR2 SASEGT. The DNA for the CDR3 is TGTGCCAGCAGGCGACAGGGGGTCTCCTACAATGAGCAGTTCTTC. This translates into CASRRQGVSYNEQFF.

This clone was detected once. The same CDR3 also results from other DNA sequences found in this sample. J is TRBJ2-1 and V is TRBV5-1; no firm D call. Germline assignment: CDR1 SGHRS and CDR2 YFSETQ. The CDR3 is 15 amino acids. Between the trimmed V and J ends, which lost 0 bases and 4 bases, there was a span of 11 bases. The DNA for the CDR3 is TGCGCCAGCAGCTTGGCAGTTTCCTCTTACAATGAGCAGTTCTTC. It specifies CASSLAVSSYNEQFF.

In its sample, this clone was seen a few times. An end of the junction differs from the germline gene, which may be a read error. The V call is TRBV6-1, the J call TRBJ2-7; 15 bases match TRBD2. Germline loops: CDR1 MNHNS, CDR2 SASEGT. CDR3 size: 15 residues. CDR3 sequence reads: CASRYLGLAGGPTSF. The CDR3 nucleotides read TGTGCCAGCAGGTACCTGGGACTAGCGGGAGGCCCGACCTCTTTC.

The rearrangement joins TRBV5-1 to TRBJ1-4, with D possibly being TRBD1 (5 bases). The V gene's germline CDR1 is SGHRS and CDR2 YFSETQ. CDR3 size: 16 residues. Trimming pared 0 bases from V and 1 base from J, leaving 10 bases between. CDR3 nucleotides: TGCGCCAGCAGCTTGGGGCAGGGCGTAACTAATGAAAAACTGTTTTTT. It translates to CASSLGQGVTNEKLFF.

V is TRBV7-9 and J is TRBJ2-7; D call uncertain. Germline V lookup: CDR1 SEHNR, CDR2 FQNEAQ (reference sequence). The CDR3 totals 16 residues. Trimming stripped 1 base from V and 1 base from J, with 14 bases between. The CDR3 protein is CASSLVPQSWSYEQYF. As DNA, the CDR3 is TGTGCCAGCAGCTTAGTTCCCCAGAGCTGGTCCTACGAGCAGTACTTC.

V and J are TRBV25-1 and TRBJ2-3, with D possibly matching TRBD2 (6 bases). The CDR3 loop spans 14 amino acids. V was trimmed by 5 bases and J by 2 bases, leaving 11 bases between them. Germline values: CDR1 MGHDK, CDR2 SYGVNS. The CDR3 sequence is CASSILAYTDTQYF. The CDR3 DNA follows: TGTGCCAGCAGTATACTAGCCTACACAGATACGCAGTATTTT.

The chain recombines TRBV7-2 with TRBJ2-3; TRBD2 matches 14 bases. Germline V gives CDR1 SGHTA, CDR2 FQGNSA. This CDR3 has 16 amino acids. The J segment lost 7 bases and the V segment lost 5 bases, leaving 8 bases of the junction unmatched. The CDR3 DNA follows: TGTGCCAGCAGCCCCTCGGGACTAGCGGGAGTGTATACGCAGTATTTT. Protein product: CASSPSGLAGVYTQYF.

The V and J genes are TRBV19 and TRBJ1-5; possibly TRBD1 for D (6 bases). Germline V gene data show CDR1 as LNHDA and CDR2 as SQIVND (reference sequence). CDR3 length: 16 residues. V dropped 4 bases and J dropped 3 bases, with 16 bases sitting between them. CDR3: CASSTPTGRYNQPQHF. Here the CDR3 DNA reads TGTGCCAGTAGTACCCCCACAGGGCGTTACAATCAGCCCCAGCATTTT.

The gene calls are TRBV4-2 and TRBJ1-3; possibly TRBD1 for D (5 bases). The CDR3 extends over 16 amino acids. The V gene's germline CDR1 is LGHNA and CDR2 YNFKEQ. V gave up 3 bases and J gave up 0 bases, with 12 bases separating them. CDR3 sequence: CASSHDDSLSGNTIYF. DNA for the CDR3: TGTGCCAGCAGCCACGATGACAGTCTCTCTGGAAACACCATATATTTT.

The chain uses TRBV18 and TRBJ1-4; TRBD1 agrees at 7 bases. The J segment lost 3 bases and the V segment lost 3 bases, leaving 4 bases of the junction unmatched. This CDR3 is 15 amino acids long. CDR1 is KGHSH, CDR2 LQKENI, per germline. The CDR3 protein is CASSPTGSANEKLFF. The CDR3 bases are TGTGCCAGCTCACCGACAGGGTCGGCTAATGAAAAACTGTTTTTT. The full variable domain, completed using reference TRBV18 and TRBJ1-4, is NAGVMQNPRHLVRRRGQEARLRCSPMKGHSHVYWYRQLPEEGLKFMVYLQKENIIDESGMPKERFSAEFPKEGPSILRIQQVVRGDSAAYFCASSPTGSANEKLFFGSGTQLSVL.

The J gene is TRBJ2-1, the V gene TRBV18; TRBD2 aligns across 14 bases. The CDR3 sequence is 14 residues long. The V gene end was trimmed by 8 bases and the J gene end by 7 bases; junction bases not matched to a gene: 4. The germline CDR1 and CDR2 sequences are KGHSH and LQKENI. CDR3 amino acids: CASEGLAGVNEQFF. Here the CDR3 DNA reads TGTGCCAGCGAGGGACTAGCGGGAGTGAATGAGCAGTTCTTC.

This chain uses TRBV25-1 with TRBJ2-2, with D perhaps matching TRBD1 (6 bases). The CDR3 totals 16 residues. V dropped 1 base and J dropped 1 base, with 10 bases sitting between them. Germline V gives CDR1 MGHDK, CDR2 SYGVNS. CDR3 sequence reads: CASSEFVTGNTGELFF. CDR3 DNA sequence: TGTGCCAGCAGTGAATTTGTGACAGGGAACACCGGGGAGCTGTTTTTT.

The V call is TRBV4-1, the J call TRBJ2-5, with D possibly being TRBD1 (6 bases). Per the germline V gene, CDR1 is MGHRA and CDR2 is YSYEKL. Trimming cost V 4 bases and J 2 bases, with 14 bases left between them. The CDR3 length is 15 residues. CDR3: CASSLGTNVQETQYF. In nucleotides, the CDR3 is TGCGCCAGCAGCCTTGGGACAAATGTGCAAGAGACCCAGTACTTC.

V usage is TRBV4-1 and J usage is TRBJ2-6; 8 bases line up with TRBD1. The V segment lost 0 bases and the J segment 0 bases; nucleotides outside the gene matches: 10. The length of the CDR3 is 20 residues. Germline lookup yields CDR1 MGHRA and CDR2 YSYEKL. The DNA of the CDR3 is TGCGCCAGCAGCCAAGACAGGGGGCGGTTGACCGCCTCTGGGGCCAACGTCCTGACTTTC. Its protein is CASSQDRGRLTASGANVLTF.

V and J are TRBV18 and TRBJ1-1; 10 bases agree with TRBD1. J gave up 11 bases and V 2 bases, and 5 bases lay outside the gene matches. Germline lookup yields CDR1 KGHSH and CDR2 LQKENI. The CDR3 extends over 13 amino acids. The CDR3 bases are TGTGCCAGCTCACCAGGGACAGGGGTAGTGGCTTTCTTT. This encodes CASSPGTGVVAFF.

V is TRBV9 and J is TRBJ2-7; no definite D call. Germline CDR1 SGDLS, CDR2 YYNGEE. Trimming stripped 3 bases from V and 1 base from J, with 17 bases between. The CDR3 totals 16 residues. The CDR3 DNA reads as TGTGCCAGCAGCGCAAACCCGCGGAGTGGATCCTACGAGCAGTACTTC. Translating gives CASSANPRSGSYEQYF.

Only one count was recorded for this clone. The rearrangement joins TRBV28 to TRBJ2-1, with TRBD2 as a possible D gene (7 bases). Germline CDR1 and CDR2: MDHEN and SYDVKM. The CDR3 spans 16 residues. Trimming cost V 6 bases and J 2 bases, with 17 bases left between them. In DNA, the CDR3 is TGTGCCAGCAGGGGCGGGGGCCGGATAACCTACAATGAGCAGTTCTTC. Its protein is CASRGGGRITYNEQFF.

J is TRBJ2-1 and V is TRBV4-2; 14 positions match TRBD2. The trim removed 1 base at V and 7 bases at J, leaving 6 bases unmatched. The germline V gene has CDR1 LGHNA and CDR2 YNFKEQ. The CDR3 is 17 residues long. CDR3 amino acids: CASSQGLAGGFMNEQFF. In DNA form, the CDR3 reads TGTGCCAGCAGCCAAGGACTAGCGGGGGGGTTTATGAATGAGCAGTTCTTC.

V and J are TRBV2 and TRBJ1-1; D uncertain. Germline CDR1 is SNHLY and CDR2 is FYNNEI. The CDR3 covers 14 residues. The ends were cut back, 3 bases at V and 2 bases at J, with 10 bases in the middle. This CDR3 reads CASSDGEVNTEAFF. The CDR3 nucleotides read TGTGCCAGCAGTGACGGGGAGGTAAACACTGAAGCTTTCTTT.

This clone has only a few counts. The chain carries TRBV15 and TRBJ2-7; D gene unclear. Germline assignment: CDR1 LNHNV and CDR2 YYDKDF (reference sequence). This CDR3 has 14 amino acids. The V and J ends lost 1 base and 3 bases respectively, with 10 bases between them. The CDR3 region is CATSRGPPNYEQYF. The CDR3 DNA follows: TGTGCCACCAGCAGAGGACCCCCCAACTACGAGCAGTACTTC.

The gene calls are TRBV5-5 and TRBJ2-7, with D tentatively TRBD1 or TRBD2 (5 bases each). Germline CDR1 is SGHKS and CDR2 is YYEKEE (reference sequence). The CDR3 has 13 amino acids. Trimming removed 7 bases from V and 0 bases from J, with 11 bases in between. CDR3 sequence reads: CASQGVSSYEQYF. CDR3 DNA: TGTGCCAGCCAGGGAGTTAGCTCCTACGAGCAGTACTTC.